This TCR beta chain was identified during a study of T cell repertoires in cytomegalovirus infection. Study-wide background: A matching HLA type, together with CMV infection, was signaled by public TCR beta signatures.

In its sample, this clonotype was seen a few times. As yet, its antigen is unknown. Each CDR3 protein is one row after TCRdb ran MiXCR on the reads. Of a few hundred thousand distinct CDR3 sequences in the sample, 40% are singletons; the top ten hold 48%. CDR3 size: 14 residues. The junction had 5 bases not matched to a gene; V was cut back by 3 bases and J by 4 bases. Per the germline V gene, CDR1 is SGHTA and CDR2 is FQGNSA. The chain combines TRBV7-2 with TRBJ1-1; 7 nucleotides line up with TRBD1. The receptor comes from a human donor in good health (CMV status not recorded). Some clones in this sample may be carry-over from other donors' samples. The starting material was cultured PBMCs, obtained from culture after CMV antigen stimulation. CDR3 sequence (DNA): TGTGCCAGCAGCTTGATCCAGGGGGGCACTGAAGCTTTCTTT. This gives the protein CASSLIQGGTEAFF. The full variable domain, with the rest looked up from reference TRBV7-2 and TRBJ1-1, is GAGVSQSPSNKVTEKGKDVELRCDPISGHTALYWYRQSLGQGLEFLIYFQGNSAPDKSGLPSDRFSAERTGGSVSTLTIQRTQQEDSAVYLCASSLIQGGTEAFFGQGTRLTVV.